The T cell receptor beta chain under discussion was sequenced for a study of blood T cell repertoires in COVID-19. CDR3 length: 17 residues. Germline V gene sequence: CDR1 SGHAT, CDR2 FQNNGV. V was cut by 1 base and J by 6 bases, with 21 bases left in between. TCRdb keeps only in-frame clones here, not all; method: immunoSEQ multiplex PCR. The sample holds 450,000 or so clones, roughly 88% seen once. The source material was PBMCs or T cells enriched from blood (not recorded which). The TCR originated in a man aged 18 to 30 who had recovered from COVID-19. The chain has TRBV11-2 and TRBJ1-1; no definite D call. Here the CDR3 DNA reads TGTGCCAGCAGCTTAGTTAGTTGGAGGACCGGGGATCCTGAAGCTTTCTTT. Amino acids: CASSLVSWRTGDPEAFF.